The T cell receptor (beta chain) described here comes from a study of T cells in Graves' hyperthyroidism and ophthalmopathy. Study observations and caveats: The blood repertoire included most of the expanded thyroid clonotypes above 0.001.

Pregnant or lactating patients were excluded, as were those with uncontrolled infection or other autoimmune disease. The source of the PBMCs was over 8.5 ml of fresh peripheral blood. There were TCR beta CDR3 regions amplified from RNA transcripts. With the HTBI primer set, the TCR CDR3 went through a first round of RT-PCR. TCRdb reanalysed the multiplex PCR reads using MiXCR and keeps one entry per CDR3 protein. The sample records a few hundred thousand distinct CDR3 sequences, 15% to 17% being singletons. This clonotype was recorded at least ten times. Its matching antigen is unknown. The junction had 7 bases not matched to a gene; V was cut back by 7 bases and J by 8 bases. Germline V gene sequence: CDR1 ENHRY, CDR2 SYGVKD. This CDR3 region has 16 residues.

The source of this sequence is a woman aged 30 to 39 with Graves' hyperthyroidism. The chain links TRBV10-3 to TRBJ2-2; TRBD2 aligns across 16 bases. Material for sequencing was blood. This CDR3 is CAINPGTSGRAGELFF. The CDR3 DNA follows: TGTGCCATCAATCCCGGGACTAGCGGGAGGGCAGGGGAGCTGTTTTTT.